The rows below give T cell receptor beta chains drawn from one sample of a study of shared clonotypes between healthy human individuals. This table comes from immunoSEQ multiplex PCR, and its TCRdb copy is limited to in-frame clones, with some not included. Among about 1.5 million clones listed, around 98% were seen once. The specimen was naive CD4+ T cells sorted from blood. The source is a man younger than 45 in good health. Both conserved end residues are part of each CDR3. Fields, in order: J gene, clone size, D gene, CDR3 length, V gene, CDR3 protein, CDR3 DNA. The D gene is left open where the match is weak. Some rows mark clone size as missing; the rest say once, few, many or name a class of expanded clone.

TRBJ1-5,few,TRBD1,13,TRBV28,CASSIQGRQPQHF,TGTGCCAGCAGTATACAGGGGCGCCAGCCCCAGCATTTT
TRBJ2-7,NA,TRBD1,14,TRBV5-4,CASSGQESSYEQYF,TGTGCCAGCAGTGGACAGGAAAGCTCCTACGAGCAGTACTTC
TRBJ2-1,NA,TRBD2,11,TRBV6-1,CASREPGLVIF,TGTGCCAGCAGAGAACCGGGACTAGTAATCTTC
TRBJ2-5,NA,TRBD1,14,TRBV30,CAWALQGAGETQYF,TGTGCCTGGGCCCTACAGGGGGCAGGAGAGACCCAGTACTTC
TRBJ2-2,NA,NA,11,TRBV20-1,CSARPARELFF,TGCAGTGCTAGGCCGGCCCGGGAGCTGTTTTTT
TRBJ2-1,NA,NA,15,TRBV7-3,CASSPGLASYNEQFF,TGTGCCAGCAGCCCTGGTCTAGCGTCCTACAATGAGCAGTTCTTC
TRBJ2-5,NA,NA,14,TRBV7-2,CASSPHGEVETQYF,TGTGCCAGCAGCCCCCACGGAGAGGTGGAGACCCAGTACTTC
TRBJ1-2,once,TRBD1,14,TRBV7-2,CASSPGQGGYGYTF,TGTGCCAGCAGCCCGGGACAGGGGGGGTATGGCTACACCTTC
TRBJ2-5,NA,TRBD2,15,TRBV5-1,CASVRTSEYQETQYF,TGCGCCAGCGTTAGGACTAGCGAGTACCAAGAGACCCAGTACTTC
TRBJ2-3,NA,NA,14,TRBV7-3,CASSLLIDADTQYF,TGTGCCAGCAGCTTACTAATTGACGCAGATACGCAGTATTTT
TRBJ1-1,NA,TRBD1,14,TRBV27,CASSRDRGNTEAFF,TGTGCCAGCAGTCGGGACAGGGGTAACACTGAAGCTTTCTTT
TRBJ2-3,NA,TRBD2,16,TRBV10-1,CASSPLAGDHTDTQYF,TGCGCCAGCAGTCCTCTAGCGGGAGATCACACAGATACGCAGTATTTT
TRBJ1-5,NA,TRBD1,13,TRBV6-6,CASSTTGGDPQHF,TGTGCCAGCAGTACCACAGGGGGTGACCCCCAGCATTTT
TRBJ2-7,NA,TRBD1,14,TRBV6-5,CASRGDRSSYEQYF,TGTGCCAGCAGGGGGGACAGGAGTTCCTACGAGCAGTACTTC
TRBJ2-6,NA,NA,15,TRBV7-6,CASSLGYSGANVLTF,TGTGCCAGCAGCTTAGGGTATTCTGGGGCCAACGTCCTGACTTTC
TRBJ2-5,NA,TRBD2,18,TRBV18,CASSPRTSGRGNQETQYF,TGTGCCAGCTCACCACGGACTAGCGGGAGGGGGAATCAAGAGACCCAGTACTTC
TRBJ2-7,NA,NA,15,TRBV5-5,CASSGTGGRPFEQYF,TGTGCCAGCAGCGGGACAGGCGGGAGACCCTTCGAGCAGTACTTC
TRBJ2-1,once,NA,13,TRBV4-2,CASSQTMDGEQFF,TGTGCCAGCAGCCAGACCATGGACGGTGAGCAGTTCTTC
TRBJ1-1,NA,NA,15,TRBV6-6,CASSYSTGLNTEAFF,TGTGCCAGCAGTTACTCTACAGGGTTGAACACTGAAGCTTTCTTT
TRBJ2-5,NA,NA,18,TRBV5-1,CASSLGLLSTGRAETQYF,TGCGCCAGCAGCTTGGGGCTTCTTTCTACAGGGAGGGCGGAGACCCAGTACTTC
TRBJ1-2,NA,NA,14,TRBV28,CASSLQPGGPGYTF,TGTGCCAGCAGCCTCCAACCGGGAGGGCCTGGCTACACCTTC
TRBJ1-2,NA,TRBD1,20,TRBV19,CASSSANPARTTGGDYGYTF,TGTGCCAGTAGCAGCGCGAACCCAGCGCGGACGACAGGGGGCGACTATGGCTACACCTTC
TRBJ2-1,NA,NA,13,TRBV10-1,CASSNPGYNEQFF,TGCGCCAGCAGTAATCCGGGGTACAATGAGCAGTTCTTC
TRBJ1-5,NA,TRBD1,16,TRBV28,CASSRTGQGGNQPQHF,TGTGCCAGCAGTCGAACCGGACAGGGAGGCAATCAGCCCCAGCATTTT